The 26 T cell receptor beta chains in this list originate from one sample, sequenced in a study of shared clonotypes between healthy human individuals. TCRdb's table, derived via immunoSEQ multiplex PCR, lists solely in-frame clones and lacks some. The table lists about 1.1 million clones, about four fifths of them singletons. Sequences were obtained from memory CD4+ T cells from PBMCs. Subset denoted: CD45RA-negative fraction. These receptors came from a young man in good health. Some clones in this sample may be carry-over from other donors' samples.

The rearrangement links TRBV28 to TRBJ1-3, with no clear D. The germline CDR1 and CDR2 sequences are MDHEN and SYDVKM. With 7 bases removed from V and 4 bases from J, the gap between germline ends came to 11 bases. The CDR3 consists of 13 residues. The CDR3 DNA sequence: TGTGCCAGCATTGGGCAGGTCGGAAACACCATATATTTT. It encodes CASIGQVGNTIYF.

The chain couples TRBV28 to TRBJ1-3; D is ambiguous. This CDR3 is built from 16 residues. V lost 6 bases and J 0 bases, leaving 15 bases between the germline ends. Germline CDR1 reads MDHEN; CDR2 reads SYDVKM. Here the CDR3 reads CASRRDPRRSGNTIYF. For the CDR3, the DNA is TGTGCCAGCAGGAGAGATCCACGGCGCTCTGGAAACACCATATATTTT.

The CDR3 sequence is CASSPETSGSLSYF. The CDR3 region has the DNA TGTGCCAGCAGCCCCGAGACTAGCGGGAGTCTATCGTATTTT. The rearrangement joins TRBV9 to TRBJ2-3, with TRBD2 matching over 12 bases. The CDR3 spans 14 residues. V dropped 4 bases and J dropped 14; count of bases not matched to a gene: 11. CDR1 is SGDLS and CDR2 is YYNGEE in the germline V gene.

This clone was observed a few times. The chain employs TRBV5-1 and TRBJ2-7, with 12 bases matching TRBD2. V dropped 4 bases and J dropped 7; count of bases not matched to a gene: 15. The CDR3 consists of 17 residues. Germline V gene data show CDR1 as SGHRS and CDR2 as YFSETQ. In DNA, the CDR3 is TGCGCCAGCAGCATGTCTAGCGGGAGGGCCCTAGTGTGGGAGCAGTACTTC. Translated, it gives CASSMSSGRALVWEQYF.

This chain uses TRBV28 with TRBJ2-7; D call uncertain. Germline CDR1 MDHEN, CDR2 SYDVKM. This CDR3 has 13 residues. The V end lost 5 bases, the J end lost 2 bases, and 10 bases lay between the germline ends. The CDR3 spells CASSVRATYEQYF. The CDR3 region has the DNA TGTGCCAGCAGTGTCCGGGCCACCTACGAGCAGTACTTC.

The gene calls are TRBV7-2 and TRBJ2-1; D possibly uses TRBD1 or TRBD2 (5 bases each). The CDR3 sequence is 15 residues long. V lost 5 bases to trimming and J lost 4 bases, with 15 bases between them. Germline V gene sequence: CDR1 SGHTA, CDR2 FQGNSA. The CDR3 sequence is CASSGIRDLYNEQFF. The CDR3 bases are TGTGCCAGCAGCGGTATTCGGGACCTTTACAATGAGCAGTTCTTC. The variable domain in full, with the rest retrieved from reference TRBV7-2 and TRBJ2-1, is GAGVSQSPSNKVTEKGKDVELRCDPISGHTALYWYRQSLGQGLEFLIYFQGNSAPDKSGLPSDRFSAERTGGSVSTLTIQRTQQEDSAVYLCASSGIRDLYNEQFFGPGTRLTVL.

The chain uses TRBV7-8 and TRBJ2-3, with D tentatively TRBD1 or TRBD2 (5 bases each). Trimming left V 4 bases short and J 2 bases short, with 7 bases between. Looked up from germline, CDR1 is SGHVS and CDR2 is FQNEAQ. The CDR3 has 13 amino acids. The CDR3 is CASSSGTTDTQYF. In nucleotides, the CDR3 is TGTGCCAGCAGCTCTGGGACCACAGATACGCAGTATTTT. Full variable domain (outside the CDR3, taken from reference TRBV7-8 and TRBJ2-3): GAGVSQSPRYKVAKRGQDVALRCDPISGHVSLFWYQQALGQGPEFLTYFQNEAQLDKSGLPSDRFFAERPEGSVSTLKIQRTQQEDSAVYLCASSSGTTDTQYFGPGTRLTVL.

This clone was counted a few times. The genes are TRBV11-2 and TRBJ1-1, with D unclear. Germline lookup yields CDR1 SGHAT and CDR2 FQNNGV. Between the trimmed V and J ends, which lost 5 bases and 2 bases, there was a span of 18 bases. The CDR3 length is 16 residues. The DNA for the CDR3 is TGTGCCAGCAGCCGAACCCGAGGCGGGAGAAACACTGAAGCTTTCTTT. Protein product: CASSRTRGGRNTEAFF.

J is TRBJ2-5 and V is TRBV5-1; 8 bases are shared with TRBD2. Germline assignment: CDR1 SGHRS and CDR2 YFSETQ. V lost 2 bases, J lost 1 base, and 7 bases stayed unmatched. The CDR3 runs 16 residues. CDR3 nucleotide sequence: TGCGCCAGCAGCTTATTGACTAGCGCCCTCCAAGAGACCCAGTACTTC. Translated, it gives CASSLLTSALQETQYF.

J is TRBJ2-7 and V is TRBV7-2; 7 bases are a match to TRBD1. This CDR3 has 14 residues. Trimming at V came to 0 bases and at J to 6 bases, leaving 5 bases not matched to a gene. CDR1 is SGHTA and CDR2 is FQGNSA in the germline V gene. The CDR3 is CASSLAGGWSEQYF. The DNA for the CDR3 is TGTGCCAGCAGCTTAGCAGGGGGCTGGAGCGAGCAGTACTTC.

The chain uses TRBV6-6 and TRBJ1-2, with TRBD1 as a possible D gene (5 bases). This CDR3 is 13 amino acids long. Germline CDR1 and CDR2: MNHNY and SVGAGI (reference sequence). V shed 4 bases and J shed 9 bases, with 15 bases lying between them. The CDR3 region has the DNA TGTGCCAGCAGTTCGGGGACCCGTAGTAGCTACACCTTC. It encodes CASSSGTRSSYTF.

About this clone: Other nucleotide sequences in the sample specify the same CDR3. The rearrangement uses TRBV6-5 and TRBJ2-7; D is perhaps TRBD2 (6 bases). Trimming took 2 bases from V and 2 from J, leaving 13 bases between them. The CDR3 length is 15 residues. The germline CDR1 and CDR2 sequences are MNHEY and SVGAGI. The CDR3 spells CASSYVPGDPYEQYF. CDR3 DNA: TGTGCCAGCAGTTACGTTCCGGGAGATCCCTACGAGCAGTACTTC.

The chain couples TRBV5-1 to TRBJ2-3, with unresolved D. Germline V CDR1 and CDR2: SGHRS, YFSETQ. The CDR3 length is 15 residues. V was pared by 1 base and J by 8 bases, with 17 bases between. The CDR3 nucleotides are TGCGCCAGCAGCTTGTCTGGCGTCCCCGAGATTACGCAGTATTTT. Translating it yields CASSLSGVPEITQYF.

This rearrangement joins TRBV15 to TRBJ1-4; D call uncertain. The ends were cut back, 5 bases at V and 5 bases at J, with 12 bases in the middle. The germline CDR1 and CDR2 sequences are LNHNV and YYDKDF (reference sequence). The CDR3 has 14 amino acids. The chain's CDR3 is CATSGFWPNEKLFF. DNA of the CDR3: TGTGCCACCAGCGGTTTCTGGCCCAATGAAAAACTGTTTTTT.

The V gene is TRBV5-1, the J gene TRBJ2-2; D not resolved. Germline CDR1 and CDR2: SGHRS and YFSETQ. The CDR3 consists of 13 residues. Trimming removed 1 base at V and 5 bases at J, with 6 bases between. As DNA, the CDR3 is TGCGCCAGCAGCTTGTTGACAACCGGGGAGCTGTTTTTT. Its translation: CASSLLTTGELFF.

The chain carries TRBV29-1 and TRBJ2-3; no clear D gene. The CDR3 length is 11 residues. Deletions cut 1 base from V and 6 bases from J, with 5 bases between. Germline CDR1 SQVTM, CDR2 ANQGSEA. The CDR3 loop is CSVEGSDTQYF. The CDR3, as DNA: TGCAGCGTTGAAGGAAGTGATACGCAGTATTTT.

This rearrangement joins TRBV11-3 to TRBJ2-5; the match to TRBD1 covers 9 bases. The CDR3 has 14 residues. J was trimmed by 5 bases and V by 3 bases; bases with no gene match: 4. Germline CDR1 is SGHNT and CDR2 is YENEEA. The CDR3 protein is CASSFLDRGETQYF. CDR3 nucleotide sequence: TGTGCCAGCAGCTTTCTTGACAGGGGGGAGACCCAGTACTTC.

This chain joins TRBV18 and TRBJ2-3; 13 positions match TRBD2. Germline lookup yields CDR1 KGHSH and CDR2 LQKENI. The CDR3 length is 15 residues. Trimming removed 0 bases from V and 6 bases from J; junction bases left unmatched: 0. The CDR3 loop is CASSPPTSGGDTQYF. The CDR3 DNA sequence: TGTGCCAGCTCACCACCGACTAGCGGGGGGGATACGCAGTATTTT.

With respect to this clone: Other DNA sequences in this sample translate to the same CDR3. This chain uses TRBV5-1 with TRBJ2-1; D is unresolved. Germline CDR1 SGHRS, CDR2 YFSETQ. Trimming shortened V by 0 bases and J by 0 bases, and 4 bases separated the two germline ends. This CDR3 comprises 14 residues. Written as DNA, the CDR3 is TGCGCCAGCAGCTTGGACGGCTCCTACAATGAGCAGTTCTTC. Its translation: CASSLDGSYNEQFF.

V gene TRBV19 combines with J gene TRBJ2-3; unclear D gene. The CDR3 covers 15 residues. Trimming removed 5 bases from V and 0 bases from J, with 12 bases in between. Germline CDR1 LNHDA, CDR2 SQIVND (reference sequence). CDR3 coding DNA: TGTGCCAGTAGTCGGCTTGGTTCTAGCACAGATACGCAGTATTTT. Translation gives CASSRLGSSTDTQYF.

The gene calls are TRBV9 and TRBJ1-4; 9 nucleotides align to TRBD1. V lost 3 bases to trimming and J lost 10 bases; unmatched junction nucleotides: 16. The CDR3 totals 17 residues. Germline-derived CDR1 and CDR2 are SGDLS and YYNGEE. The CDR3 region is CASSAENPGQGGGKLFF. In DNA, the CDR3 is TGTGCCAGCAGCGCCGAAAACCCGGGACAGGGAGGAGGAAAACTGTTTTTT.

The chain uses TRBV28 and TRBJ1-6, with 7 nucleotides matching TRBD1. CDR3 length: 15 amino acids. With 6 bases clipped from V and 7 bases from J, the junction kept 9 bases outside the gene matches. Germline V gene lookup returns CDR1 MDHEN and CDR2 SYDVKM. The DNA of the CDR3 is TGTGCCAGCAGATCCGGGACAGCCCTAAATTCACCCCTCCACTTT. Its translation: CASRSGTALNSPLHF.

The chain uses TRBV25-1 and TRBJ2-2; D remains ambiguous. The CDR3 is made up of 13 amino acids. Trimming shortened V by 7 bases and J by 4 bases, and 10 bases separated the two germline ends. Germline V lookup: CDR1 MGHDK, CDR2 SYGVNS. CDR3 in amino acids: CASTTLGTGELFF. The CDR3 nucleotides are TGTGCCAGCACAACCTTGGGCACCGGGGAGCTGTTTTTT.

The chain recombines TRBV7-9 with TRBJ1-2; 11 nucleotides align to TRBD1. The CDR3 covers 16 residues. The trim removed 1 base at V and 8 bases at J, leaving 9 bases unmatched. CDR1 is SEHNR and CDR2 is FQNEAQ in the germline V gene (reference sequence). The CDR3 bases are TGTGCCAGCAGCTTAGGAGCCGGACAGGGGGCGGGCGGCTACACCTTC. It yields the protein CASSLGAGQGAGGYTF.

Turning to this clone: This specimen includes other DNA sequences encoding the same CDR3. The chain uses TRBV5-1 and TRBJ2-7, with TRBD2 as a possible D gene (6 bases). CDR1 is SGHRS, CDR2 YFSETQ, per germline. This CDR3 region has 13 residues. Trimming took off 1 base at V and 5 bases at J, with 10 bases between the two ends. The CDR3 region has the DNA TGCGCCAGCAGCTTGTCGGGAGCGAACGAGCAGTACTTC. Encoded protein: CASSLSGANEQYF.

This chain uses TRBV7-6 with TRBJ2-1; 10 bases fit TRBD2. Trimming took 4 bases from V and 1 from J; bases not matched to a gene: 4. The germline CDR1 and CDR2 sequences are SGHVS and FNYEAQ. The CDR3 consists of 16 residues. The chain's CDR3 is CASSSLAGGSYNEQFF. The CDR3 nucleotides are TGTGCCAGCAGCTCTTTAGCGGGGGGATCCTACAATGAGCAGTTCTTC.